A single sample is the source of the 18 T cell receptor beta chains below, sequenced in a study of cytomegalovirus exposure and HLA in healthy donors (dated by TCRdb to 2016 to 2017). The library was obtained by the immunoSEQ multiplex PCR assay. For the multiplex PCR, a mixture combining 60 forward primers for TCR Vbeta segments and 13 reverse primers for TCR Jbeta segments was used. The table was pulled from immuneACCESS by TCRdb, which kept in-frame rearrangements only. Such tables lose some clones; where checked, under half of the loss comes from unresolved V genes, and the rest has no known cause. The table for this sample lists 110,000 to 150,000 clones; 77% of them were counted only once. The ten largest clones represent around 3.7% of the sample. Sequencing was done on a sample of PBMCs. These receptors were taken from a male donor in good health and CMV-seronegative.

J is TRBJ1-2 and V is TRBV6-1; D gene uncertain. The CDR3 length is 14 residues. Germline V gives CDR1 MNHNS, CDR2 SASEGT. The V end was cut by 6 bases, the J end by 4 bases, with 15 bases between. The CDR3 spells CASRPGGRVYGYTF. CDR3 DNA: TGTGCCAGCAGACCGGGAGGGCGCGTCTATGGCTACACCTTC.

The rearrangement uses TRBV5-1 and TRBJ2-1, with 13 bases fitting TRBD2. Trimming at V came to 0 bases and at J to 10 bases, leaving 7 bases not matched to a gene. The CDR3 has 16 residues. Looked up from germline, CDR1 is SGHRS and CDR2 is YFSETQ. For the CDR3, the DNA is TGCGCCAGCAGCTTGGTACTAGCGGGAGGGTTCAGGGAGCAGTTCTTC. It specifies CASSLVLAGGFREQFF.

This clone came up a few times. DNA for the CDR3: TGTGCCAGCAGCCCTGGTCAGGGTCAAACCGGGGAGCTGTTTTTT. It yields the protein CASSPGQGQTGELFF. The rearrangement links TRBV11-3 to TRBJ2-2, with D possibly being TRBD1 (5 bases). Trimming took off 5 bases at V and 5 bases at J, with 15 bases between the two ends. CDR1 is SGHNT, CDR2 YENEEA, per germline. This CDR3 is built from 15 residues.

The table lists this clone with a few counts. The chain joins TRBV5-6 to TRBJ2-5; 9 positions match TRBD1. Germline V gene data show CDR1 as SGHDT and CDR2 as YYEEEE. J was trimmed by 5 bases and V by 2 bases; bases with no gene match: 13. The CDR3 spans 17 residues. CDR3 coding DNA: TGTGCCAGCAGCTTCTACCGGGACAGGGCACTCCAGGAGACCCAGTACTTC. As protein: CASSFYRDRALQETQYF. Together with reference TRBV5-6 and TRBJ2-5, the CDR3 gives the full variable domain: DAGVTQSPTHLIKTRGQQVTLRCSPKSGHDTVSWYQQALGQGPQFIFQYYEEEERQRGNFPDRFSGHQFPNYSSELNVNALLLGDSALYLCASSFYRDRALQETQYFGPGTRLLVL.

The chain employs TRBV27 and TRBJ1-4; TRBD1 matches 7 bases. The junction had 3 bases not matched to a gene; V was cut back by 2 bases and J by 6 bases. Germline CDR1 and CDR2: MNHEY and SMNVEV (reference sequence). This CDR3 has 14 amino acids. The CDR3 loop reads CASSLDRVDEKLFF. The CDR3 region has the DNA TGTGCCAGCAGTTTAGACAGGGTTGATGAAAAACTGTTTTTT.

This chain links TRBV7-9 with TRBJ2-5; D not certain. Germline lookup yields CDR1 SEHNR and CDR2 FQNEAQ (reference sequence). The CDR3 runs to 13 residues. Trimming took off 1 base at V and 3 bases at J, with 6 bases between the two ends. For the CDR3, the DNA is TGTGCCAGCAGCTTAGGGCTGAAAGAGACCCAGTACTTC. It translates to CASSLGLKETQYF.

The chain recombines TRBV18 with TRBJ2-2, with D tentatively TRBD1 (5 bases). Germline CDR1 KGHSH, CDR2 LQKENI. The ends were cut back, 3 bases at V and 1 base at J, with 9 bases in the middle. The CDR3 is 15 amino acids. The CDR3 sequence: CASSPSGWNTGELFF. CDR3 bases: TGTGCCAGCTCACCCTCAGGGTGGAACACCGGGGAGCTGTTTTTT.

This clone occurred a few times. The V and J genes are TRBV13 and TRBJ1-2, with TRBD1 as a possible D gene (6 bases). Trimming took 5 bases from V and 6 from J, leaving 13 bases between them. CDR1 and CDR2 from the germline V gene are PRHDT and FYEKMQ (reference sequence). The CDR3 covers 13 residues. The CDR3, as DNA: TGTGCCAGCAGCATTCAGGGGTGGGATGGCTACACCTTC. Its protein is CASSIQGWDGYTF.

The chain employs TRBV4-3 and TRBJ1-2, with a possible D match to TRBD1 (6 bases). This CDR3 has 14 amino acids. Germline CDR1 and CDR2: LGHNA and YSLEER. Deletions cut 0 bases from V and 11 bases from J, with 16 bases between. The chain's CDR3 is CASSQDRGPRGYTF. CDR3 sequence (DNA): TGCGCCAGCAGCCAAGACAGGGGCCCCCGCGGTTACACCTTC.

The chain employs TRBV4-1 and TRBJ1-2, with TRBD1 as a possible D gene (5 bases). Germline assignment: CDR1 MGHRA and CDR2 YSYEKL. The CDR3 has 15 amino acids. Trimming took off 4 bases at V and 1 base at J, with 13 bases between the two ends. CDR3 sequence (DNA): TGCGCCAGCAGCCCCTCTCCAGGGATTAACTATGGCTACACCTTC. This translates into CASSPSPGINYGYTF.

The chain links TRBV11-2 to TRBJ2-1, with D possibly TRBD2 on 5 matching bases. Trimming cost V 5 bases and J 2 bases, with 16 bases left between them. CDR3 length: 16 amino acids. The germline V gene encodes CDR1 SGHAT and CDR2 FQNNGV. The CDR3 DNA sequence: TGTGCCAGCAGCCCAGAACTAGTAGGCGCCTACAATGAGCAGTTCTTC. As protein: CASSPELVGAYNEQFF.

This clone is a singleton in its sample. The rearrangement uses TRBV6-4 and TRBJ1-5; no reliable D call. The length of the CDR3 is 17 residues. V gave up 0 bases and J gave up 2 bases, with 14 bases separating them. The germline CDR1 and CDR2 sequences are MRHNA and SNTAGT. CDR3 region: CASSDSPRGVGNQPQHF. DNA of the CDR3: TGTGCCAGCAGTGACTCCCCTCGGGGTGTAGGCAATCAGCCCCAGCATTTT.

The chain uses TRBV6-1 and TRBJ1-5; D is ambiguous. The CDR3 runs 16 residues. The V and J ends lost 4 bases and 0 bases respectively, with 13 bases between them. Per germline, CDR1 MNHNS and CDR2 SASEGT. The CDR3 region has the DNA TGTGCCAGCAGTGGGGTCGGGGTACATAGCAATCAGCCCCAGCATTTT. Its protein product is CASSGVGVHSNQPQHF.

Here the CDR3 reads CASSPSGRGPDTQYF. CDR3 bases: TGTGCCAGCAGTCCCAGCGGGAGGGGGCCAGATACGCAGTATTTT. This chain joins TRBV27 and TRBJ2-3, with TRBD2 identical over 10 bases. Trimming at V came to 5 bases and at J to 4 bases, leaving 6 bases not matched to a gene. The CDR3 consists of 15 residues. The germline CDR1 and CDR2 sequences are MNHEY and SMNVEV (reference sequence).

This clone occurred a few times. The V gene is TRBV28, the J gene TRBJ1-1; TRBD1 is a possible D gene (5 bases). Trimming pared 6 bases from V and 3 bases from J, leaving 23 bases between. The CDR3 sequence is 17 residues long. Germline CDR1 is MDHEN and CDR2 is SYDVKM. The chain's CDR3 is CASRFLPIGGGYTEAFF. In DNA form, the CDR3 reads TGTGCCAGCAGGTTTCTACCCATCGGGGGGGGTTACACTGAAGCTTTCTTT.

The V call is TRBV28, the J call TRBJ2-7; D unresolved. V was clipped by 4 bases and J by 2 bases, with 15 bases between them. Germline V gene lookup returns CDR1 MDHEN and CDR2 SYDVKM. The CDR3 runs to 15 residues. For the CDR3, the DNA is TGTGCCAGCAGTTCAGGTTTTGAAAATCCCTACGAGCAGTACTTC. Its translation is CASSSGFENPYEQYF.

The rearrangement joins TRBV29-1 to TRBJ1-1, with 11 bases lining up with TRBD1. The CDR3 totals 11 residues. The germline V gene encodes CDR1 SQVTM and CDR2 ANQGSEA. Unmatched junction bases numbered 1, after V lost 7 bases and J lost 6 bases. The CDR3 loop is CSAGQGAEAFF. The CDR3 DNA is TGCAGCGCGGGACAGGGGGCTGAAGCTTTCTTT.

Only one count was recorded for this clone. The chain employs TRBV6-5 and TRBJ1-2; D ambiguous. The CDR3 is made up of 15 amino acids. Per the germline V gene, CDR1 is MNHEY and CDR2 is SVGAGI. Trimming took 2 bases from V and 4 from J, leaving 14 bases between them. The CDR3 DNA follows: TGTGCCAGCAGTTACGGTCTCAGACAAAGCTATGGCTACACCTTC. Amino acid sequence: CASSYGLRQSYGYTF.